This TCR beta chain was obtained from a study of Ad26.COV2.S vaccination and SARS-CoV-2 variants. Turning to the study itself: Donor had been placed in the Ad26.COV2.S arm of the COV1001 trial.

Concerning this clone: The antigen is not known.

As to treatment: roughly 18 received Ad26.COV2.S at low or high dose, single or two shots; roughly 5 received placebo; per-sample allocation not given. The samples were gathered on day 63 after the first injection of vaccine or placebo. The vaccine antigen was prefusion-stabilized Wuhan SARS-CoV-2 spike. The CDR3 is 11 amino acids. V lost 1 base, J lost 10 bases, and 8 bases lay in between. Germline V gene data show CDR1 as DFQATT and CDR2 as SNEGSKA (reference sequence). Study results and caveats: Similar non-spike TCR breadth was observed in recipients of vaccine and of placebo. Reportedly, after vaccination the spike-specific CD8+ and CD4+ T cell responses displayed substantial breadth.

Produced via immunoSEQ multiplex PCR; TCRdb's table is partial and in-frame only. The table shows fewer than 500,000 clones, with 85% to 90% occurring only once. The chain uses TRBV20-1 and TRBJ2-1; D call uncertain. The material sequenced was peripheral blood, taken in a trial of Ad26.COV2.S vaccine versus placebo. This receptor was taken from a person between 18 and 59 years old who received the Ad26.COV2.S COVID-19 vaccine or a placebo. The CDR3 DNA is TGCAGTGCTAGAGCCCGGTCCGAGCAGTTCTTC. Translating gives CSARARSEQFF.